This T cell receptor beta chain was retrieved from a study of blood T cell repertoires in COVID-19. About the study: Sources were T cells, B-cell-depleted T cells, or PBMCs; the material itself was cDNA or gDNA.

CDR3 length: 13 residues. The V gene's germline CDR1 is LNHDA and CDR2 SQIVND (reference sequence). Trimming pared 9 bases from V and 4 bases from J, leaving 13 bases between. Repertoires were generated with immunoSEQ multiplex PCR, while TCRdb's copy carries only in-frame clones and drops some. The data contain fewer than 70,000 clones, around 79% of them seen just once; the ten biggest clones take up approximately 4.9%. This clone was seen just once. The TCR originated in a human donor in a cohort sampled during active COVID-19. The chain recombines TRBV19 with TRBJ2-1, with D possibly matching TRBD1 (5 bases). Sequenced sample: peripheral blood. Here the CDR3 DNA reads TGTGCCAGCACAGGACCTCTATACAATGAGCAGTTCTTC. Translation: CASTGPLYNEQFF.